This T cell receptor (beta chain) is drawn from a study of blood T cell repertoires in COVID-19. Germline loops: CDR1 SGHNT, CDR2 YENEEA. Unmatched junction bases numbered 1, after V lost 3 bases and J lost 4 bases. The CDR3 has 13 amino acids. In the authors' methods: Amplification with reference gene primers provided the estimates of nucleated cell counts. Assay: immunoSEQ multiplex PCR; the TCRdb copy retains only in-frame clones and omits some. Clone size and V and J calls were adopted from that table, with D and trimming inferred from the DNA. This sample yields approximately 190,000 clones, of which over 75% are seen a single time; over 4.5% belongs to the top ten.

The sequence came from an elderly man with acute or convalescent COVID-19. The sample comprised peripheral blood. V is TRBV11-3 and J is TRBJ1-2; TRBD1 matches 8 bases. The CDR3 DNA reads as TGTGCCAGCAGCTTGGGACAGGCCTATGGCTACACCTTC. Protein sequence: CASSLGQAYGYTF.